Given below is one TCR beta chain in context. Its antigen is not identified. Germline lookup yields CDR1 SGHRS and CDR2 YFSETQ. CDR3 length: 15 amino acids. The ends lost 0 bases at V and 8 bases at J; junction bases unmatched: 6. This entry belongs to a study of OX40 agonist ivuxolimab in advanced cancers. In the study overall: Ivuxolimab was administered intravenously to patients at 0.01 to 10 mg/kg every 2 weeks. Patients were 82.7% male with ages roughly 23 to 90, mean approximately 62.

Profiled with immunoSEQ multiplex PCR; TCRdb holds only in-frame clones, not every one. The table includes under 85,000 clones, around 89% detected once. Findings and caveats of the study: Antigen targets of the expanded peripheral T cells went undetermined.

This TCR derives from an adult with an advanced solid tumor such as melanoma, head and neck, liver or kidney cancer. The chain carries TRBV5-1 and TRBJ2-1, with TRBD1 identical over 9 bases. The sequenced sample was CD4+ or CD8+ T cells sorted from blood, obtained in a trial of the OX40 agonist ivuxolimab. CDR3 DNA: TGCGCCAGCAGCTTGGACAGGGGGCTTTTCCATGAGCAGTTCTTC. The encoded protein is CASSLDRGLFHEQFF. The entire variable domain, with the rest obtained from reference TRBV5-1 and TRBJ2-1, is as follows: KAGVTQTPRYLIKTRGQQVTLSCSPISGHRSVSWYQQTPGQGLQFLFEYFSETQRNKGNFPGRFSGRQFSNSRSEMNVSTLELGDSALYLCASSLDRGLFHEQFFGPGTRLTVL.